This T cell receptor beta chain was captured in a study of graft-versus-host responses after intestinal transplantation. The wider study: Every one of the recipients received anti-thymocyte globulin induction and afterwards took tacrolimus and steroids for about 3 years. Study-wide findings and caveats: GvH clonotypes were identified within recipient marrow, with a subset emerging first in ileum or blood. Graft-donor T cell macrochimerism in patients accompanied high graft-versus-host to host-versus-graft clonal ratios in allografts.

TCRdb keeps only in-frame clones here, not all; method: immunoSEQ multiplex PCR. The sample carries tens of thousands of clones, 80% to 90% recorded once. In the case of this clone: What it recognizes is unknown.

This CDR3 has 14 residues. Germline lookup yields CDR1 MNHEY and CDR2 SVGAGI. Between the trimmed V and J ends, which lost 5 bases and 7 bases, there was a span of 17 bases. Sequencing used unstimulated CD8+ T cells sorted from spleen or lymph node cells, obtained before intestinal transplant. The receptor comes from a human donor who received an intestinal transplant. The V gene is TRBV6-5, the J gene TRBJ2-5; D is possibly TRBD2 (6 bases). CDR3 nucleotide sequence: TGTGCCAGCAGTGAGGGACTGTTTAGTAGGACCCAGTACTTC. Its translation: CASSEGLFSRTQYF.